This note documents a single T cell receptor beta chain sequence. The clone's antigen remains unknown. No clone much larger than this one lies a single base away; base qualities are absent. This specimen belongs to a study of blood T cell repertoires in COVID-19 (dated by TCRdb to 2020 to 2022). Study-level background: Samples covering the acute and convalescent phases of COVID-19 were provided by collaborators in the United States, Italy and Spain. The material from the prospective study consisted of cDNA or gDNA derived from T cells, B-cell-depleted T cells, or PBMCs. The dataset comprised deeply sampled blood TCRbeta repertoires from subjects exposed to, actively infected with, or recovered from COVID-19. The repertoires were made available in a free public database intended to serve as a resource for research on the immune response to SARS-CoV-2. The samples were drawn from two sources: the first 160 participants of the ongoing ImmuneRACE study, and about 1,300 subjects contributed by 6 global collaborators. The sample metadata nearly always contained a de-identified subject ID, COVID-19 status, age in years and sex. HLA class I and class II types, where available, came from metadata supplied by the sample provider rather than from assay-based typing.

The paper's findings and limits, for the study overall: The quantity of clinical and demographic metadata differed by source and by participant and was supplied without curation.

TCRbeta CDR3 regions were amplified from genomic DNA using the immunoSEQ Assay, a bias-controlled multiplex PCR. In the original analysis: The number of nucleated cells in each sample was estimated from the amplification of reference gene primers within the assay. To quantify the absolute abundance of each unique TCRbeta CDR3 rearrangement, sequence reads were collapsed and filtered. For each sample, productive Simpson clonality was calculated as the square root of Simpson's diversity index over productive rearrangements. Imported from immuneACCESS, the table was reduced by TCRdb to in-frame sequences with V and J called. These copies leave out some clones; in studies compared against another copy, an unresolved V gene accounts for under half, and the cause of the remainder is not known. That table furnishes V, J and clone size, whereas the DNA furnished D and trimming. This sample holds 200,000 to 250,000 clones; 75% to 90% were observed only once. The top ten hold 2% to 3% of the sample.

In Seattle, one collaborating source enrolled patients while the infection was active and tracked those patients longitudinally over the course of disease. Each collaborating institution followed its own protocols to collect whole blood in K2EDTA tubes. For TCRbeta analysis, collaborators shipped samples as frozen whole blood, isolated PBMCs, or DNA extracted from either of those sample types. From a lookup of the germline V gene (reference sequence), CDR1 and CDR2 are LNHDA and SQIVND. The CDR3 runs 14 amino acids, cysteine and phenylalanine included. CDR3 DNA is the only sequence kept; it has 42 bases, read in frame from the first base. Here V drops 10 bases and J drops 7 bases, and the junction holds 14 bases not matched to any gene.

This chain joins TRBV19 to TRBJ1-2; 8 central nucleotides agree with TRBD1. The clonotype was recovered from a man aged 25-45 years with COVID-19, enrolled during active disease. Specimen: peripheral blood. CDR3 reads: CATPTGDRTPGYTF. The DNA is TGTGCCACCCCAACGGGGGACAGGACGCCTGGCTACACCTTC.